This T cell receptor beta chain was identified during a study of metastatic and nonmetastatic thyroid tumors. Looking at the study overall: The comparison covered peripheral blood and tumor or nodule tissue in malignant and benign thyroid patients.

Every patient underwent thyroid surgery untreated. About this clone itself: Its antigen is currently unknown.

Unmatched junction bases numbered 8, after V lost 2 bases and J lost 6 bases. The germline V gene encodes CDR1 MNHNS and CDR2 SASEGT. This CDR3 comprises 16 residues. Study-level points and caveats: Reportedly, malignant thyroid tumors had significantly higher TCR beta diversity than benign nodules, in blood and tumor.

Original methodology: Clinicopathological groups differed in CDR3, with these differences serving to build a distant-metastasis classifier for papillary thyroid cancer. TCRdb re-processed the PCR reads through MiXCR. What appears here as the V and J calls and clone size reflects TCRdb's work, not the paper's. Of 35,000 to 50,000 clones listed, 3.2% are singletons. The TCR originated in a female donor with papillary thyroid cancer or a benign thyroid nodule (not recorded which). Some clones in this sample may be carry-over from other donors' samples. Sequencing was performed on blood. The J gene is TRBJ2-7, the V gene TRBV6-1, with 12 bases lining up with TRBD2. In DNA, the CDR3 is TGTGCCAGCAGTGAATGGAGACTAGCGGGAGCTATCGAGCAGTACTTC. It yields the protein CASSEWRLAGAIEQYF.